This TCR beta chain emerged from a study of blood T cell repertoires in COVID-19. Germline V gene data show CDR1 as SGHTA and CDR2 as FQGNSA. The J segment lost 2 bases and the V segment lost 0 bases, leaving 5 bases of the junction unmatched. The CDR3 spans 17 residues. In the authors' methods: Amplification of reference gene primers was used by the study to estimate nucleated cell counts. TCRdb's table, derived via immunoSEQ multiplex PCR, lists solely in-frame clones and lacks some. D and trimming were read from the DNA, whereas the V and J calls and clone size are those reported in that table. The sample contains 220,000 or so clones, around 86% of which appear only once.

This sequence originates from a woman in her fifties or sixties with COVID-19, enrolled during active disease. The chain has TRBV7-2 and TRBJ2-3; 10 bases match TRBD2. Sequenced input: peripheral blood. CDR3 loop: CASSLARSGGVTDTQYF. The CDR3 coding sequence is TGTGCCAGCAGCTTAGCGAGGAGCGGGGGGGTCACAGATACGCAGTATTTT.